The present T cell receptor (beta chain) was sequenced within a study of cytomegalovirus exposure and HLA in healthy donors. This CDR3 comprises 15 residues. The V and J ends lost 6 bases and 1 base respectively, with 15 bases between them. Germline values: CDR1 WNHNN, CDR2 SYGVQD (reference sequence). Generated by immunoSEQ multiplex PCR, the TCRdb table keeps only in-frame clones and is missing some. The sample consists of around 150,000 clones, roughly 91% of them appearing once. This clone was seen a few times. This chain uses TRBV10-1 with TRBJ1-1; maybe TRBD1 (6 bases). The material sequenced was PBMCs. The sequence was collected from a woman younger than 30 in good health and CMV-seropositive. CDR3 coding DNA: TGCGCCAGCAGCGAACCCCCGGGACAGAACACTGAAGCTTTCTTT. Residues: CASSEPPGQNTEAFF.